A selection of T cell receptor beta chains follows, all from one sample in a study of T cells in Graves' hyperthyroidism and ophthalmopathy. TCRdb used MiXCR to reprocess the multiplex PCR reads, holding one entry per CDR3 protein. The sample yields over 250,000 distinct CDR3 sequences, about 25% seen once. Material for sequencing was blood. Receptor source: a man aged 35-49 years with Graves' hyperthyroidism that later progressed to Graves' ophthalmopathy. The conserved cysteine and the conserved F or W are not part of the CDR3 here. Each record gives: D gene, J gene, V gene, CDR3 protein. A D gene is named only where the DNA matches it firmly.

D: NA
J: TRBJ2-7
V: TRBV28
CDR3: ASSLWDSEQY

D: NA
J: TRBJ2-5
V: TRBV6-1
CDR3: ASSNGGQQETQY

D: TRBD1
J: TRBJ2-2
V: TRBV28
CDR3: ASTSPGTGNTGELF

D: NA
J: TRBJ2-4
V: TRBV18
CDR3: ASSPSDRLAKNIQY

D: NA
J: TRBJ2-3
V: TRBV11-2
CDR3: ASSFPTDTQY

D: TRBD2
J: TRBJ2-7
V: TRBV4-1
CDR3: ASSHAEGSTGTSPYEQY

D: NA
J: TRBJ1-3
V: TRBV27
CDR3: ASSFSAIGNTIY

D: NA
J: TRBJ1-1
V: TRBV6-1
CDR3: ASSERGGFMNTEAF

D: NA
J: TRBJ2-5
V: TRBV5-8
CDR3: ASSPGRKDADWETQY

D: NA
J: TRBJ2-5
V: TRBV7-8
CDR3: ASSPRTETQY

D: NA
J: TRBJ2-5
V: TRBV25-1
CDR3: ASKRQETQY

D: TRBD2
J: TRBJ2-3
V: TRBV6-2/TRBV6-3
CDR3: ASSYSRLAGAPDTQY

D: NA
J: TRBJ1-2
V: TRBV12-3/TRBV12-4
CDR3: ASSLNRLLASYGYT

D: NA
J: TRBJ2-2
V: TRBV7-2
CDR3: ASSLLRAGELF

D: NA
J: TRBJ1-5
V: TRBV28
CDR3: ASTAASNQPQH

D: TRBD2
J: TRBJ2-7
V: TRBV7-8
CDR3: ASSFVGTSAYEQY

D: NA
J: TRBJ1-1
V: TRBV12-3/TRBV12-4
CDR3: ATQENTEAF

D: NA
J: TRBJ1-1
V: TRBV6-1
CDR3: ASSGNRPNTEAF

D: TRBD1
J: TRBJ2-7
V: TRBV5-1
CDR3: ASKLRMMGQPSYEQY

D: TRBD2
J: TRBJ2-4
V: TRBV4-1
CDR3: ASSQGLAGGVVKNIQY

D: TRBD2
J: TRBJ2-7
V: TRBV20-1
CDR3: SARDRERGAYEQY

D: TRBD1
J: TRBJ2-2
V: TRBV24-1
CDR3: ATSDSTPSRGLLSGELF

D: NA
J: TRBJ1-5
V: TRBV19
CDR3: ASSFDRLPRVDQPQH

D: NA
J: TRBJ2-5
V: TRBV7-2
CDR3: ASSLARRETQY

D: TRBD1
J: TRBJ1-1
V: TRBV5-1
CDR3: ASSLSGTGNMNTEAF

D: TRBD1
J: TRBJ2-7
V: TRBV5-5
CDR3: ASTEAGGSLAYEQY

D: NA
J: TRBJ2-1
V: TRBV6-1
CDR3: ASSPLNEQF

D: NA
J: TRBJ2-5
V: TRBV28
CDR3: ASSPLWGKETQY

D: NA
J: TRBJ2-6
V: TRBV6-5
CDR3: ASSYTGASGANVLT

D: NA
J: TRBJ1-1
V: TRBV6-1
CDR3: ASNPSVGRAAEAF

D: NA
J: TRBJ1-5
V: TRBV6-4
CDR3: ASTRGRVNQPQH

D: TRBD2
J: TRBJ2-2
V: TRBV2
CDR3: ASRRPIAGGPELF

D: NA
J: TRBJ1-2
V: TRBV11-3
CDR3: ASSLGRNYGYT

D: NA
J: TRBJ2-7
V: TRBV29-1
CDR3: SVAGRNDEQY

D: NA
J: TRBJ1-5
V: TRBV30
CDR3: AWSIQGGQPQH

D: TRBD2
J: TRBJ2-7
V: TRBV10-3
CDR3: AISASTSGFSYEQY

D: NA
J: TRBJ1-1
V: TRBV29-1
CDR3: SVAQTQGLTEAF

D: NA
J: TRBJ1-2
V: TRBV20-1
CDR3: SARVTSRGDYGYT